The following is a TCR beta chain sequence with its context. Only patients with CD8+CD57+ cell expansion on flow cytometry were chosen for sequencing. These data belong to a study of CD8+CD57+ T cells in acquired aplastic anemia. TCR beta VDJ and CDR3 profiles were obtained from a genomic DNA template. In TCRdb, the reads were re-called with MiXCR into one record per CDR3 protein. In the table there are over 150,000 distinct CDR3 sequences, 63% of which are singletons. The receptor's source is a human donor with aplastic anemia. Material: sorted CD4+, CD8+, or CD8+CD57+ T cells (not recorded which) from PBMCs.

The DNA for the CDR3 is TGTGCCATCACCGGCTGGTTGGACACTGAAGCTTTCTTT. Its translation: CAITGWLDTEAFF. The chain uses TRBV10-3 and TRBJ1-1, with no clear D. The germline V gene encodes CDR1 ENHRY and CDR2 SYGVKD. The CDR3 runs to 13 residues. With 7 bases removed from V and 3 bases from J, the gap between germline ends came to 12 bases.